This T cell receptor beta chain emerged from a study of PD-L1 blockade in urothelial cancer. Each PCR had synthetic TCR analog templates added to it as a spike-in. Only in-frame clones appear in the TCRdb table, and some are missing; sequencing was by immunoSEQ multiplex PCR. This sample has about 45,000 clones, with approximately 90% found just once. The J segment lost 6 bases and the V segment lost 1 base, leaving 6 bases of the junction unmatched. CDR1 GTSNPN and CDR2 SVGIG come from the germline V gene (reference sequence). This CDR3 comprises 15 residues. As to time point: pretreatment peripheral blood.

This TCR was sampled from a donor over 35 with urothelial cancer. Here the sequenced sample was PBMCs, taken around atezolizumab (anti-PD-L1) treatment. The chain links TRBV30 to TRBJ2-2, with TRBD2 matching over 9 bases. The CDR3 nucleotides are TGTGCCTGGAGTGGCGCGACTAGCGGTTCCGGGGAGCTGTTTTTT. It is translated as CAWSGATSGSGELFF.